The 25 T cell receptor beta chains below all came from one sample that was sequenced in a study of regulatory T cells in long-lasting Graves disease. Combining iRepertoire HTBI primers with Arm-PCR of CDR3 regions, the authors built TCR beta libraries. TCRdb re-derived calls from the multiplex PCR reads in MiXCR, one entry per CDR3 protein. Among around 400,000 distinct CDR3 sequences listed, over 20% were seen once. The time point was: persistent/refractory GD, antithyroid drugs over 5 years with positive TRAb. Making the TCR library involved RNA that had been extracted from PBMCs. The sample was peripheral blood mononuclear cells (PBMCs), taken when the disease was refractory, from a patient treated with antithyroid drugs. The receptor source for this set is a female donor with Graves disease.

There are many counts of this clonotype. The genes are TRBV2 and TRBJ1-5; D ambiguous. Germline V CDR1 and CDR2: SNHLY, FYNNEI. The CDR3 has 13 amino acids. Deletions cut 4 bases from V and 3 bases from J, with 7 bases between. CDR3 residues: CASSGANNQPQHF. The CDR3 nucleotides are TGTGCCAGCAGTGGGGCCAACAATCAGCCCCAGCATTTT.

The chain links TRBV2 to TRBJ2-5; D is possibly TRBD1 (5 bases). The CDR3 has 13 residues. Germline CDR1 reads SNHLY; CDR2 reads FYNNEI. Trimming removed 1 base at V and 4 bases at J, with 7 bases between. The CDR3 DNA reads as TGTGCCAGCAGTGAAGTGGGGCGAGAGACCCAGTACTTC. This gives the protein CASSEVGRETQYF. Full variable domain (outside the CDR3, taken from reference TRBV2 and TRBJ2-5): EPEVTQTPSHQVTQMGQEVILRCVPISNHLYFYWYRQILGQKVEFLVSFYNNEISEKSEIFDDQFSVERPDGSNFTLKIRSTKLEDSAMYFCASSEVGRETQYFGPGTRLLVL.

This clonotype was seen more than once but under ten times. This is likely a read error, given that the CDR3 carries no conserved phenylalanine or tryptophan at its end. This rearrangement joins TRBV25-1 to TRBJ1-6; D is perhaps TRBD1 (6 bases). The germline CDR1 and CDR2 sequences are MGHDK and SYGVNS. Trimming removed 7 bases from V and 9 bases from J, with 19 bases in between. The CDR3 is 15 residues long. In nucleotides, the CDR3 is TGTGCCAGCACCTATCGCCAGCCGGGGGCTTCACCCCTCCACCTT. Its protein is CASTYRQPGASPLHL.

This clonotype has ten or more counts. This chain links TRBV25-1 with TRBJ2-7; 11 bases are a match to TRBD2. Germline V gene lookup returns CDR1 MGHDK and CDR2 SYGVNS. This CDR3 has 17 amino acids. The ends lost 6 bases at V and 4 bases at J; junction bases unmatched: 14. CDR3: CASSAVHGTSGPYEQYF. In DNA, the CDR3 is TGTGCCAGCAGCGCGGTCCACGGGACTAGCGGTCCATACGAGCAGTACTTC.

This clonotype came up many times. The chain has TRBV2 and TRBJ1-1; no firm D call. Germline-derived CDR1 and CDR2 are SNHLY and FYNNEI. The CDR3 runs 13 residues. Trimming cost V 6 bases and J 4 bases, with 12 bases left between them. CDR3 sequence reads: CASRRAPGTEAFF. The CDR3 DNA reads TGTGCCAGCAGACGAGCCCCGGGCACTGAAGCTTTCTTT. Full variable domain (missing parts from reference TRBV2 and TRBJ1-1): EPEVTQTPSHQVTQMGQEVILRCVPISNHLYFYWYRQILGQKVEFLVSFYNNEISEKSEIFDDQFSVERPDGSNFTLKIRSTKLEDSAMYFCASRRAPGTEAFFGQGTRLTVV.

This clonotype was observed many times. The CDR3 spells CASSRDGYGYTF. The CDR3, as DNA: TGTGCCAGCAGCAGGGACGGATATGGCTACACCTTC. V is TRBV7-3 and J is TRBJ1-2; D possibly corresponds to TRBD1 (5 bases). There are 12 residues in the CDR3. From germline, CDR1 is SGHTA and CDR2 FQGTGA. V lost 5 bases and J lost 5, with 9 bases in between.

Only a few counts were recorded for this clonotype. The genes are TRBV3-1 and TRBJ2-4, with no clear D. This CDR3 is 16 amino acids long. Per germline, CDR1 LGHDT and CDR2 YNNKEL (reference sequence). V was shortened by 4 bases and J by 1 base, with 14 bases between the two germline ends. The CDR3 DNA reads as TGTGCCAGCAGCCCTCTGGGTGGGCGCGCCAAAAACATTCAGTACTTC. It codes for CASSPLGGRAKNIQYF.

This clonotype was detected many times. The chain uses TRBV28 and TRBJ2-2; D perhaps matches TRBD2 (5 bases). Germline V lookup: CDR1 MDHEN, CDR2 SYDVKM. This CDR3 comprises 16 residues. Trimming pared 10 bases from V and 6 bases from J, leaving 24 bases between. The CDR3 nucleotides are TGTGCCACATGTCGTAGGGAGATCGTTTGGTCCGGGGAGCTGTTTTTT. It encodes CATCRREIVWSGELFF.

The V and J genes are TRBV7-2 and TRBJ2-3; the match to TRBD2 covers 7 bases. This CDR3 is built from 16 residues. Germline V gene lookup returns CDR1 SGHTA and CDR2 FQGNSA. J gave up 3 bases and V 4 bases, and 10 bases lay outside the gene matches. The CDR3 DNA follows: TGTGCCAGCAGCTCTCCTCAGGGAGGGGTAACAGATACGCAGTATTTT. Translated, it gives CASSSPQGGVTDTQYF.

The rearrangement joins TRBV6-9 to TRBJ1-1; D is possibly TRBD1 (6 bases). The germline V gene has CDR1 MNHGY and CDR2 SVAAGI. The CDR3 has 14 residues. Trimming shortened V by 4 bases and J by 3 bases, and 12 bases separated the two germline ends. CDR3 region: CASSLQGYHTEAFF. The CDR3 DNA reads as TGTGCCAGCAGTTTACAGGGTTATCACACTGAAGCTTTCTTT.

At least ten counts were recorded for this clonotype. The chain couples TRBV2 to TRBJ2-5; TRBD2 agrees at 11 bases. The CDR3 runs to 15 residues. The V and J ends lost 4 bases and 5 bases, in that order; junction bases with no gene match: 6. Germline CDR1 and CDR2: SNHLY and FYNNEI. The CDR3 loop reads CASSALAGVDETQYF. The CDR3 DNA follows: TGTGCCAGCAGTGCACTAGCGGGAGTTGACGAGACCCAGTACTTC.

The chain employs TRBV5-4 and TRBJ2-2; D gene unclear. Trimming stripped 7 bases from V and 11 bases from J, with 15 bases between. Germline CDR1 is SGHNT and CDR2 is YYREEE (reference sequence). This CDR3 comprises 12 residues. In DNA form, the CDR3 reads TGTGCCAGCGGAACCTTCACGGAAGAGCTGTTTTTT. It is translated as CASGTFTEELFF.

The chain recombines TRBV30 with TRBJ1-3; no definite D call. Trimming pared 4 bases from V and 0 bases from J, leaving 10 bases between. Per the germline V gene, CDR1 is GTSNPN and CDR2 is SVGIG (reference sequence). CDR3 length: 14 amino acids. The CDR3 protein is CAWMVNSSGNTIYF. CDR3 coding DNA: TGTGCCTGGATGGTTAACAGCTCTGGAAACACCATATATTTT.

This chain connects TRBV27 to TRBJ1-1; D is unresolved. Germline loops: CDR1 MNHEY, CDR2 SMNVEV (reference sequence). The CDR3 is 16 amino acids. Trimming cost V 2 bases and J 2 bases, with 15 bases left between them. CDR3 region: CASSLRADLINTEAFF. CDR3 in DNA: TGTGCCAGCAGTTTAAGGGCAGACCTTATTAACACTGAAGCTTTCTTT.

This clonotype appeared a few times. The rearrangement joins TRBV28 to TRBJ2-7; tentatively, D is TRBD1 (5 bases). The CDR3 is 15 residues long. CDR1 and CDR2 from the germline V gene are MDHEN and SYDVKM. Trimming removed 2 bases at V and 5 bases at J, with 16 bases between. The CDR3 spells CASSLAGGAHDEQYF. As DNA, the CDR3 is TGTGCCAGCAGTTTAGCCGGTGGGGCTCACGACGAGCAGTACTTC.

V usage is TRBV19 and J usage is TRBJ1-5; 7 nucleotides match TRBD1. The V and J ends lost 4 bases and 8 bases, in that order; junction bases with no gene match: 8. The CDR3 length is 14 residues. Germline V gene lookup returns CDR1 LNHDA and CDR2 SQIVND (reference sequence). DNA for the CDR3: TGTGCCAGTAGTAACAGACAGGGAAAGGAGCCCCAGCATTTT. It specifies CASSNRQGKEPQHF.

In the case of this clonotype: At one end the junction does not follow the germline gene, possibly because of a read error. The V gene is TRBV20-1, the J gene TRBJ2-3, with a weak D call TRBD1 (6 bases). From germline, CDR1 is DFQATT and CDR2 SNEGSKA (reference sequence). The CDR3 loop spans 16 amino acids. CDR3 coding DNA: TGCAGTGCAACCCCAGAAGACAGGTCTAGCACAGATACACAGTATTTT. Translated, it gives CSATPEDRSSTDTQYF.

This clonotype appeared many times. The chain recombines TRBV15 with TRBJ2-2; tentatively, D is TRBD1 (6 bases). CDR3 length: 15 residues. V gave up 2 bases and J gave up 4 bases, with 11 bases separating them. Germline assignment: CDR1 LNHNV and CDR2 YYDKDF (reference sequence). The CDR3 here is CATSRSGAGTGELFF. The CDR3 DNA sequence: TGTGCCACCAGCAGATCAGGGGCTGGCACCGGGGAGCTGTTTTTT.

The chain uses TRBV10-3 and TRBJ1-3; D not certain. Trimming pared 4 bases from V and 0 bases from J, leaving 4 bases between. Germline V lookup: CDR1 ENHRY, CDR2 SYGVKD. This CDR3 comprises 13 residues. CDR3 sequence: CAISVDSGNTIYF. Here the CDR3 DNA reads TGTGCCATCAGTGTAGACTCTGGAAACACCATATATTTT.

The genes are TRBV12-3 or TRBV12-4 and TRBJ2-7; 10 bases agree with TRBD2. The V gene end was trimmed by 3 bases and the J gene end by 5 bases; junction bases not matched to a gene: 10. CDR3 length equals 16 residues. The chain's CDR3 is CASSFPSGSRIHEQYF. Written as DNA, the CDR3 is TGTGCCAGCAGTTTTCCTAGCGGGAGTAGAATCCACGAGCAGTACTTC.

The rearrangement links TRBV5-5 to TRBJ2-7, with 8 bases lining up with TRBD1. Per germline, CDR1 SGHKS and CDR2 YYEKEE (reference sequence). The CDR3 is 16 residues long. The junction had 9 bases not matched to a gene; V was cut back by 0 bases and J by 4 bases. DNA for the CDR3: TGTGCCAGCAGCTTGGGATCACAGGGGGGAGGATACGAGCAGTACTTC. Translated: CASSLGSQGGGYEQYF. Complete variable domain (other parts from reference TRBV5-5 and TRBJ2-7): DAGVTQSPTHLIKTRGQQVTLRCSPISGHKSVSWYQQVLGQGPQFIFQYYEKEERGRGNFPDRFSARQFPNYSSELNVNALLLGDSALYLCASSLGSQGGGYEQYFGPGTRLTVT.

The V gene is TRBV29-1, the J gene TRBJ1-2; TRBD1 matches 8 bases. From germline, CDR1 is SQVTM and CDR2 ANQGSEA. CDR3 size: 15 residues. J was trimmed by 5 bases and V by 3 bases; bases with no gene match: 11. DNA of the CDR3: TGCAGCGTTGATAATACAGGGGGAAACCCTTATGGCTACACCTTC. Translating gives CSVDNTGGNPYGYTF.

This clonotype came up a few times. The V gene is TRBV9, the J gene TRBJ1-1; D is unclear. The germline V gene has CDR1 SGDLS and CDR2 YYNGEE. This CDR3 region has 12 residues. The V and J ends lost 4 bases and 4 bases respectively, with 8 bases between them. Here the CDR3 reads CASSPPVTEAFF. The CDR3 DNA reads as TGTGCCAGCAGCCCCCCTGTCACTGAAGCTTTCTTT.

Of note for this clonotype: With a much larger clone just one base away, this may be a read error. CDR3 nucleotide sequence: TGTGCCAGCAGCATTACAGGGGACTTTAACTATGGCTGCACCTTC. It yields the protein CASSITGDFNYGCTF. This chain links TRBV11-2 with TRBJ1-2; 7 bases align to TRBD1. CDR3 length: 15 residues. The V gene's germline CDR1 is SGHAT and CDR2 FQNNGV.

The chain combines TRBV28 with TRBJ2-1; no definite D call. V lost 5 bases, J lost 15 bases, and 11 bases lay in between. The CDR3 runs to 10 residues. Germline V gives CDR1 MDHEN, CDR2 SYDVKM. CDR3 sequence reads: CASSINPMFF. The CDR3, as DNA: TGTGCCAGCAGTATCAACCCCATGTTCTTC.